The present entry profiles one T cell receptor beta chain with its context. Original data processing: From reference gene primer amplification, estimates of nucleated cell counts were derived. TCRdb's table, derived via immunoSEQ multiplex PCR, lists solely in-frame clones and lacks some. The DNA gave D and trimming, while V, J and clone size come from that table. The sample has some 200,000 clones; around 84% are singletons. This specimen comes from a study of blood T cell repertoires in COVID-19. Overall study: Samples representing acute and convalescent COVID-19 were sourced from the United States, Italy and Spain. The analysed material was cDNA or gDNA that came from T cells, B-cell-depleted T cells, or PBMCs.

The CDR3 extends over 15 amino acids. Germline V gives CDR1 GTSNPN, CDR2 SVGIG (reference sequence). The V segment lost 2 bases and the J segment 7 bases; nucleotides outside the gene matches: 9. The source of this sequence is a man older than 75 with acute or convalescent COVID-19. The chain joins TRBV30 to TRBJ1-4; 8 bases are a match to TRBD1. The sequenced material came from peripheral blood. The CDR3 bases are TGTGCCTGGAGTCACTTCCTTGGACAGGGTGAAAAACTGTTTTTT. This sequence encodes CAWSHFLGQGEKLFF.